This TCR beta chain was found in a study of CD4 T cells in relation to SARS-CoV-2 and coronaviruses. This clone was recorded only once. No antigen is known for it. Before the COVID-19 pandemic, during about 2010-2018, CD4+ T cells were taken from unexposed donors. The cells were cultured for over eight days before CD4+ T cells were isolated. Only in-frame clones appear in the TCRdb table, and some are missing; sequencing was by immunoSEQ multiplex PCR. The repertoire holds roughly 20,000 clones, with under 85% as singletons. The sample taken for sequencing was CD4+ T cells from PBMCs, cultured in vitro. This receptor was obtained from a human donor in good health.

CDR3 in DNA: TGTGCCTGGAGTGCAGAGACAGGGAGGAGCAATCAGCCCCAGCATTTT. This encodes CAWSAETGRSNQPQHF. The rearrangement links TRBV30 to TRBJ1-5; the match to TRBD1 covers 7 bases. The germline V gene encodes CDR1 GTSNPN and CDR2 SVGIG (reference sequence). V lost 1 base to trimming and J lost 1 base; unmatched junction nucleotides: 7. The CDR3 covers 16 residues.